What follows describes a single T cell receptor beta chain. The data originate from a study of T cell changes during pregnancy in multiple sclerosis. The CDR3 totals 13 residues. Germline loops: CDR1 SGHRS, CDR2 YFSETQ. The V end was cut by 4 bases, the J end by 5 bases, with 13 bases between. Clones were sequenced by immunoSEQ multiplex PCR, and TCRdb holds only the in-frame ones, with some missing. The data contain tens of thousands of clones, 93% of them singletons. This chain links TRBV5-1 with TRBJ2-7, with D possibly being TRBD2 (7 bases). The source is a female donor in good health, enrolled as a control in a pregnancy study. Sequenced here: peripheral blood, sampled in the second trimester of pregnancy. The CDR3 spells CASSPLGGDEQYF. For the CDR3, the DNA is TGCGCCAGCAGCCCCTTAGGGGGGGACGAGCAGTACTTC. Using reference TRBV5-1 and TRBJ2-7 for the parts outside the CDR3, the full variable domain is KAGVTQTPRYLIKTRGQQVTLSCSPISGHRSVSWYQQTPGQGLQFLFEYFSETQRNKGNFPGRFSGRQFSNSRSEMNVSTLELGDSALYLCASSPLGGDEQYFGPGTRLTVT.